A single T cell receptor beta chain is shown here with its context. What it binds is not known. These data come from a study of cytomegalovirus exposure and HLA in healthy donors. Study-wide results and limits: Researchers catalogued 160 or so TCR beta chains as cytomegalovirus-associated. TCR beta sequences reportedly predicted most subjects' HLA-A and HLA-B alleles accurately.

The CDR3 is 13 amino acids. In germline, CDR1 is MNHEY, CDR2 SMNVEV (reference sequence). V lost 8 bases, J lost 2 bases, and 4 bases stayed unmatched. Vbeta (60) and Jbeta (13) primers were used in the PCR. The protocol was immunoSEQ multiplex PCR, while the TCRdb copy is restricted to in-frame clones and leaves out a portion. The table includes approximately 130,000 clones, around 75% detected once. Regarding donors, all were healthy bone marrow donors. J is TRBJ2-7 and V is TRBV27, with 9 bases that match TRBD2. Sequences were obtained from PBMCs. The sequence was obtained from a man aged 25-45 years in good health and CMV-seronegative. The chain's CDR3 is CASSTSGPYEQYF. CDR3 bases: TGTGCCAGCTCGACTAGCGGCCCCTACGAGCAGTACTTC.